These T cell receptor beta chains were read from a single sample in a study of T cell repertoires in cytomegalovirus infection. TCRdb reanalysed the reads using MiXCR and keeps one entry per CDR3 protein. The sample holds about 770,000 distinct CDR3 sequences, just under 30% seen once. These receptors have no identified antigens. The material sequenced was cultured CD8+ T cells from PBMCs, taken from culture after CMV antigen stimulation. The receptor set was obtained from a human donor in good health (CMV status not recorded). Some clones in this sample may be carry-over from other donors' samples. Both conserved end residues are part of each CDR3. A D gene is named only where the DNA matches it firmly. For some rows the clone size is stated as once, few or many, or as a class when expanded; others skip it.

cdr3_nt cdr3_aa j_call clone_size cdr3_length d_call v_call
TGTGCCAGCAGTGACACGGGGGGCAACTATGGCTACACCTTC CASSDTGGNYGYTF TRBJ1-2 NA 14 NA TRBV6-4
TGTGCCAGCAGTTTCGGGACGAGGCAGCCCCAGCATTTT CASSFGTRQPQHF TRBJ1-5 few 13 NA TRBV28
TGCGCCAGCAGCCAAGCCGAACGCTCCTACGAGCAGTACTTC CASSQAERSYEQYF TRBJ2-7 few 14 NA TRBV4-1
TGTGCCAGCAGTTCACTAGCGGGGGGGGAGTGGCCCTACAATGAGCAGTTCTTC CASSSLAGGEWPYNEQFF TRBJ2-1 few 18 TRBD2 TRBV27
TGTGCCAGCAGTGAAGGATGGGCAGGGGGTTACAATGAGCAGTTCTTC CASSEGWAGGYNEQFF TRBJ2-1 NA 16 TRBD1 TRBV6-1
TGTGCCAGCAGCCACACACAGAATGGGGGGAATGAGCAGTTCTTC CASSHTQNGGNEQFF TRBJ2-1 NA 15 NA TRBV3-1
TGTGCCAGCAGTTACTCGAGTATGTCGACTAGCGGGGGACTAAACATTCAGTACTTC CASSYSSMSTSGGLNIQYF TRBJ2-4 few 19 TRBD2 TRBV6-5
TGTGCCAGTAGTTACGTTTGGGGCTCTGAAGCTTTCTTT CASSYVWGSEAFF TRBJ1-1 NA 13 NA TRBV19
TGTGCCAGCAGCCCTAGGGGGGGGGATAACTATGGCTACACCTTC CASSPRGGDNYGYTF TRBJ1-2 few 15 NA TRBV27
TGCAGTGCTAGAGATCGATCTGACAGGCTAAATTCACCCCTCCACTTT CSARDRSDRLNSPLHF TRBJ1-6 NA 16 NA TRBV20-1
TGTGCCAGCGCCTTCCAGCGGGCTAGCAAAAACATTCAGTACTTC CASAFQRASKNIQYF TRBJ2-4 many 15 NA TRBV7-2
TGTGCCAGCAGCGCCGTGGAGGGGCGCGGTGAAAAACTGTTTTTT CASSAVEGRGEKLFF TRBJ1-4 NA 15 NA TRBV9
TGTGCTAGCAGCTTACGCCCACAGGGTAGCGCGAACACCGGGGAGCTGTTTTTT CASSLRPQGSANTGELFF TRBJ2-2 few 18 NA TRBV7-7
TGTGCCAGTAGTAATCGGCAGACGGCTTTCTTT CASSNRQTAFF TRBJ1-1 NA 11 NA TRBV19
TGTGCTAGCAGCTCGCGGACAACGTCGGAGACCCAGTACTTC CASSSRTTSETQYF TRBJ2-5 few 14 NA TRBV7-6
TGTGCCAGCAGTCATGACAGGGGGCGATCACCCCTCCACTTT CASSHDRGRSPLHF TRBJ1-6 few 14 TRBD1 TRBV6-6
TGTGCCAGCAGCTATAGAGCGGGGGGGTACCAAGAGACCCAGTACTTC CASSYRAGGYQETQYF TRBJ2-5 few 16 TRBD2 TRBV7-6
TGTGCCAGCAGCGCTAGGACAGGGGGCCTGGATGAGCAGTTCTTC CASSARTGGLDEQFF TRBJ2-1 few 15 TRBD1 TRBV7-2
TGTGCCAGTCACAAGAGGCCAGATACGCAGTATTTT CASHKRPDTQYF TRBJ2-3 few 12 NA TRBV27
TGTGCCACCAGTGATTTTCAGGGAGGCTACACCTTC CATSDFQGGYTF TRBJ1-2 many 12 NA TRBV24-1
TGTGCCAGCTGCTTTGGGTCGAACACTGAAGCTTTCTTT CASCFGSNTEAFF TRBJ1-1 NA 13 NA TRBV25-1
TGTGCCAGCAGACCCAGGGAAAGCACAGATACGCAGTATTTT CASRPRESTDTQYF TRBJ2-3 NA 14 NA TRBV6-1
TGTGCCACCTCAGGGGGGGAGAACAATGAGCAGTTCTTC CATSGGENNEQFF TRBJ2-1 NA 13 NA TRBV27
TGTGCCAGCAGTGAAGCCCTCCAAGAGACCCAGTACTTC CASSEALQETQYF TRBJ2-5 NA 13 NA TRBV6-1
TGTGCCAGCAGGTCCGGGACAGACTATGGCTACACCTTC CASRSGTDYGYTF TRBJ1-2 many 13 TRBD1 TRBV6-6
TGTGCCACCAGCAGAGTACCAGCGGGAGTCCAAGAGACCCAGTACTTC CATSRVPAGVQETQYF TRBJ2-5 NA 16 TRBD2 TRBV15